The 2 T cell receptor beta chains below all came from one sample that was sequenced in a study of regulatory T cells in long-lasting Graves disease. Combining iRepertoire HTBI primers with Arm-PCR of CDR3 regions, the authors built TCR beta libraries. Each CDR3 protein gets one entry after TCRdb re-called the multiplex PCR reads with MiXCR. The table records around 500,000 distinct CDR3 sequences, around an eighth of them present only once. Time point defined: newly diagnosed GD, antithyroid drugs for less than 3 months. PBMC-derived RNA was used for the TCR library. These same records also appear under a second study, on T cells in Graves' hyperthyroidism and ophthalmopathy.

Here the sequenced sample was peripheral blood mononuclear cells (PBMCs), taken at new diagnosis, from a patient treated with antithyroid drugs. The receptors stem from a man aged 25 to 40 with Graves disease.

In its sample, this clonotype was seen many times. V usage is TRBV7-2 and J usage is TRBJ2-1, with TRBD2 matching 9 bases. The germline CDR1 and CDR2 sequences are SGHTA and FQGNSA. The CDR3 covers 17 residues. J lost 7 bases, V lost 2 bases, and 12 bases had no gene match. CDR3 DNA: TGTGCCAGCAGCTTAATACCTAGCGGGATTGCGGTTAATGAGCAGTTCTTC. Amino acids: CASSLIPSGIAVNEQFF.

The CDR3 reads CSVTSGGYTF. In DNA form, the CDR3 reads TGCAGCGTCACTTCGGGGGGCTACACCTTC. The rearrangement uses TRBV29-1 and TRBJ1-2; no firm D call. Trimming took 6 bases from V and 8 from J, leaving 10 bases between them. The CDR3 extends over 10 amino acids. Per the germline V gene, CDR1 is SQVTM and CDR2 is ANQGSEA.